These 6 T cell receptor beta chains came from one sample sequenced in a study of T cell changes during pregnancy in multiple sclerosis. Produced via immunoSEQ multiplex PCR; TCRdb's table is partial and in-frame only. This table holds approximately 82,000 clones, 85% to 95% found once. This material consisted of CD4+ T cells from peripheral blood mononuclear cells, taken in the second trimester of pregnancy. The receptors stem from a female donor with multiple sclerosis, enrolled in a pregnancy study.

The sample holds a few counts of this clone. The same CDR3 can be traced to other DNA sequences in this sample. The chain combines TRBV28 with TRBJ1-3; D remains unclear. The CDR3 covers 12 residues. Germline V gives CDR1 MDHEN, CDR2 SYDVKM. The V gene lost 3 bases and the J gene lost 4 bases, with 4 bases spanning the gap. The DNA for the CDR3 is TGTGCCAGCAGTTTTCGGGGAAACACCATATATTTT. Amino acids: CASSFRGNTIYF.

The rearrangement uses TRBV7-9 and TRBJ1-2; TRBD1 aligns across 9 bases. The V gene end was trimmed by 6 bases and the J gene end by 7 bases; junction bases not matched to a gene: 9. CDR3 length: 14 amino acids. Per the germline V gene, CDR1 is SEHNR and CDR2 is FQNEAQ (reference sequence). The CDR3 region has the DNA TGTGCCAGCAGAAGGGACAGGGAGGTTGGTGGCTACACCTTC. This codes for CASRRDREVGGYTF.

This chain connects TRBV18 to TRBJ2-7; D not resolved. Germline assignment: CDR1 KGHSH and CDR2 LQKENI. This CDR3 is built from 13 residues. The V gene lost 2 bases and the J gene lost 5 bases, with 10 bases spanning the gap. The CDR3 loop reads CASSPAIEDEQYF. The CDR3 nucleotides read TGTGCCAGCTCACCAGCGATAGAGGACGAGCAGTACTTC.

V and J are TRBV28 and TRBJ2-7; 9 bases agree with TRBD2. Germline CDR1 and CDR2: MDHEN and SYDVKM. This CDR3 comprises 12 residues. With V trimmed by 6 bases and J by 7 bases, 4 bases remained unmatched. The CDR3 sequence: CASRLAGSEQYF. Written as DNA, the CDR3 is TGTGCCAGCAGACTAGCGGGTAGTGAGCAGTACTTC.

The rearrangement links TRBV7-9 to TRBJ1-3, with TRBD1 matching over 7 bases. The CDR3 loop spans 14 amino acids. Trimming took 6 bases from V and 3 from J; bases not matched to a gene: 5. CDR1 is SEHNR and CDR2 is FQNEAQ in the germline V gene (reference sequence). The CDR3 region is CASSKDRVGNTIYF. The CDR3 DNA reads as TGTGCCAGCAGTAAAGACAGGGTTGGAAACACCATATATTTT.

V is TRBV18 and J is TRBJ1-3; perhaps TRBD1 as D (6 bases). Germline V CDR1 and CDR2: KGHSH, LQKENI. V shed 0 bases and J shed 5 bases, with 11 bases lying between them. The CDR3 has 15 residues. CDR3 sequence (DNA): TGTGCCAGCTCACCACCGAACAGGGCTAGAAACACCATATATTTT. It codes for CASSPPNRARNTIYF.